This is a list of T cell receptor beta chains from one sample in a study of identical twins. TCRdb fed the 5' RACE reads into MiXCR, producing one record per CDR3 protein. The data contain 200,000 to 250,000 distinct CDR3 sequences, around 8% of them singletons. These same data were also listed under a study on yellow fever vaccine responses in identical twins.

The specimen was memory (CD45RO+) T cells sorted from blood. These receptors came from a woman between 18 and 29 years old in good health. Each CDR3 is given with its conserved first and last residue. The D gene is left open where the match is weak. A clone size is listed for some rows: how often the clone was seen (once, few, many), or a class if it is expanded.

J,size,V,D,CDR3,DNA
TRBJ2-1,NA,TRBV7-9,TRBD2,CASSGGLAGKEQFF,TGTGCCAGCAGTGGAGGGCTAGCGGGAAAAGAGCAGTTCTTC
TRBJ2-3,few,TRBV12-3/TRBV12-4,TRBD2,CALSPGTSGGPWRDTQYF,TGTGCCCTCAGTCCCGGGACTAGCGGGGGACCTTGGCGAGATACGCAGTATTTT
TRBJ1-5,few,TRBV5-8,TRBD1,CASSEGTGGNQPQHF,TGTGCCAGCAGCGAAGGGACAGGGGGCAATCAGCCCCAGCATTTT
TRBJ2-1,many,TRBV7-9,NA,CASSIEAGSPFRGQFF,TGTGCCAGCAGCATAGAGGCGGGGTCCCCCTTTCGTGGGCAGTTCTTC
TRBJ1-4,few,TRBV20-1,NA,CSARDIGGRNEKLFF,TGCAGTGCTAGAGATATCGGAGGGAGAAATGAAAAACTGTTTTTT
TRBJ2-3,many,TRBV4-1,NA,CASSPMLPPDTQYF,TGCGCCAGCAGCCCAATGCTTCCACCAGATACGCAGTATTTT
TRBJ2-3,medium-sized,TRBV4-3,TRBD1,CASSQDLPGQLGDTQYF,TGCGCCAGCAGCCAGGACCTACCGGGACAGTTAGGAGATACGCAGTATTTT
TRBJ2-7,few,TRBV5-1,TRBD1,CASSLDIGTGGWEQYF,TGCGCCAGCAGCTTGGATATCGGGACAGGGGGCTGGGAGCAGTACTTC
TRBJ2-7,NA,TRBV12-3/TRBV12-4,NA,CASSLISSGVNEQYF,TGTGCCAGCAGTTTAATTTCTTCGGGGGTCAACGAGCAGTACTTC
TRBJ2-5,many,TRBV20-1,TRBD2,CSVSQSGTSGETQYF,TGCAGTGTCTCACAATCCGGGACTAGCGGAGAGACCCAGTACTTC
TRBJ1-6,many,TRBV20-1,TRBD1,CSAPDRDSPLHF,TGCAGTGCGCCCGACAGGGATTCACCCCTCCACTTT
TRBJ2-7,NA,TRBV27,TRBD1,CASSLTAAGGAYEQYF,TGTGCCAGCAGTTTAACGGCCGCAGGGGGCGCATACGAGCAGTACTTC
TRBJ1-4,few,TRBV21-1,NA,CASSSRGEKLFF,TGTGCCAGCAGCAGCCGCGGAGAAAAACTGTTTTTT
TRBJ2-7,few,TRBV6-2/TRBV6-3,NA,CASSPLNTRGVPYEQYF,TGTGCCAGCAGCCCCCTAAACACCAGGGGGGTCCCCTACGAGCAGTACTTC
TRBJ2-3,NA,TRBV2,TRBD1,CASSGYAGGLDTQYF,TGTGCCAGCAGTGGTTACGCAGGGGGTCTAGATACGCAGTATTTT
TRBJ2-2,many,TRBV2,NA,CASRASASDTGELFF,TGTGCCAGCAGGGCTTCGGCTAGTGACACCGGGGAGCTGTTTTTT
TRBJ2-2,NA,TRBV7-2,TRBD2,CASSLAGLAGGTGELFF,TGTGCCAGCAGCTTAGCGGGACTAGCGGGGGGAACCGGGGAGCTGTTTTTT
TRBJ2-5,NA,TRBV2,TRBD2,CASKRTSGLQETQYF,TGTGCCAGCAAGCGTACTAGCGGGCTCCAAGAGACCCAGTACTTC
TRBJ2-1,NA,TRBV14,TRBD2,CASSQSGLAGTSSYNEQFF,TGTGCCAGCAGCCAAAGCGGACTAGCGGGGACTAGCTCCTACAATGAGCAGTTCTTC
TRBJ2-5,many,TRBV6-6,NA,CASRKSGVETQYF,TGTGCCAGCAGGAAGTCGGGGGTAGAGACCCAGTACTTC
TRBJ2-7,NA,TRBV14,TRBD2,CASSQVRQRGSYEQYF,TGTGCCAGCAGCCAAGTCCGCCAGCGGGGATCCTACGAGCAGTACTTC
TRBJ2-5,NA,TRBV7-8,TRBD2,CASSPGQRGAVETKYF,TGTGCCAGCAGCCCCGGGCAGCGGGGGGCCGTCGAGACCAAGTACTTC